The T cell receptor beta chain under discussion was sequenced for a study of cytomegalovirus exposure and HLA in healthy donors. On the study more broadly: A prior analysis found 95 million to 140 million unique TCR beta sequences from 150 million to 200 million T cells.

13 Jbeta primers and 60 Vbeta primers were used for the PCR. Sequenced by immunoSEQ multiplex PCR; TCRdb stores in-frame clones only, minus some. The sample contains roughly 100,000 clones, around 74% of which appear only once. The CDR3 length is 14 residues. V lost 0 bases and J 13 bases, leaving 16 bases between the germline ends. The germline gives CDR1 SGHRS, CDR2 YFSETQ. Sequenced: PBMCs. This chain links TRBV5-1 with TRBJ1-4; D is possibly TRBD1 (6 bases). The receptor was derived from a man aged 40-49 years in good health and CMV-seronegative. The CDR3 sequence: CASSLAQGRAGLFF. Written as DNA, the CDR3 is TGCGCCAGCAGCTTGGCGCAGGGGAGGGCGGGACTGTTTTTT.